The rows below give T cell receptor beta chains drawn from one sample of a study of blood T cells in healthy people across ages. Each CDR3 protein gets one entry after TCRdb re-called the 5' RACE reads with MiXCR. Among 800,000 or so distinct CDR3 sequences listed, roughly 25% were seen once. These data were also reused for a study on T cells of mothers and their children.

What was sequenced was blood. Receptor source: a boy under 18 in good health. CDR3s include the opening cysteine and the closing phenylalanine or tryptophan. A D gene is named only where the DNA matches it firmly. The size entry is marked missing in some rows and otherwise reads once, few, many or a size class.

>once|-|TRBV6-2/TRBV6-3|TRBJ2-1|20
CASSYSVKLGRGGTYNEQFF
TGTGCCAGCAGTTACTCAGTCAAGCTGGGTCGGGGCGGCACCTACAATGAGCAGTTCTTC
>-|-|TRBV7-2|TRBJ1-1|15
CASSGNRQRNTEAFF
TGTGCCAGCAGCGGTAACAGGCAAAGGAACACTGAAGCTTTCTTT
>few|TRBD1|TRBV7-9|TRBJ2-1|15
CASSPVDRVSNEQFF
TGTGCCAGCAGCCCTGTCGACAGGGTAAGCAATGAGCAGTTCTTC
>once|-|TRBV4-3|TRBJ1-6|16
CASSQQRGDYNSPLHF
TGCGCCAGCAGCCAACAGAGGGGGGACTATAATTCACCCCTCCACTTT
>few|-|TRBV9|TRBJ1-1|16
CASSVDPGKPTTEAFF
TGTGCCAGCAGCGTAGACCCGGGAAAGCCTACCACTGAAGCTTTCTTT
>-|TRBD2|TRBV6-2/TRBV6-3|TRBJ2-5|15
CASSYSYAGGGEQYF
TGTGCCAGCAGTTACTCTTACGCCGGCGGGGGTGAGCAGTACTTC
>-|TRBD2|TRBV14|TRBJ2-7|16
CASSQGTSGILYEQYF
TGTGCCAGCAGCCAAGGGACTAGCGGGATTCTCTACGAGCAGTACTTC
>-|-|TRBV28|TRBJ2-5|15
CASNPRTPPGKTQYF
TGTGCCAGCAACCCGCGGACTCCCCCTGGGAAGACCCAGTACTTC
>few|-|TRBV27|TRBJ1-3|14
CASSTHYSGNTIYF
TGTGCCAGCAGCACTCATTATTCTGGAAACACCATATATTTT
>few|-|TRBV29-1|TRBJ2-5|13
CSVVDHLQETQYF
TGCAGCGTTGTGGACCATCTCCAAGAGACCCAGTACTTC
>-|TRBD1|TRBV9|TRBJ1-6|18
CASSVAPGGESYNSPLHF
TGTGCCAGCAGCGTAGCCCCAGGGGGCGAATCCTATAATTCACCCCTCCACTTT
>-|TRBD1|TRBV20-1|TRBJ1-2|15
CSAPTNRGEGYGYTF
TGCAGTGCCCCGACGAACAGGGGGGAAGGCTATGGCTACACCTTC
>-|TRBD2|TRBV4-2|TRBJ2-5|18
CASSQDWGLAGGGETQYF
TGTGCCAGCAGCCAAGATTGGGGACTAGCGGGAGGTGGAGAGACCCAGTACTTC
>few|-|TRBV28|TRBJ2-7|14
CASRGRLSSYEQYF
TGTGCCAGCAGAGGACGGTTAAGCTCCTACGAGCAGTACTTC
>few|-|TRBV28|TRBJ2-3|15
CASSPAGISTDTQYF
TGTGCCAGCAGCCCAGCAGGGATCAGCACAGATACGCAGTATTTT
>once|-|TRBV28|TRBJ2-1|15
CASSSPGPGSNEQFF
TGTGCCAGCAGTTCTCCGGGGCCGGGATCCAATGAGCAGTTCTTC
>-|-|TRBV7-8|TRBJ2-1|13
CASSKGGYNEQFF
TGTGCCAGCAGCAAAGGGGGGTACAATGAGCAGTTCTTC
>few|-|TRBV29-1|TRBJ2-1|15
CSVDTPDVYQETQFF
TGCAGCGTTGATACCCCGGACGTGTACCAAGAGACCCAGTTCTTC
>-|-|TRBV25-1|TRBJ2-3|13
CASQLYLSDTQYF
TGTGCCAGTCAACTATATTTATCAGATACGCAGTATTTT
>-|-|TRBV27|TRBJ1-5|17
CASSLRGLRGSNQPQHF
TGTGCCAGCAGTTTACGAGGGCTCCGGGGCAGCAATCAGCCCCAGCATTTT
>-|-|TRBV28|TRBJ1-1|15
CASSPVRTGNAEAFF
TGTGCCAGCAGTCCAGTTAGAACAGGGAACGCTGAAGCTTTCTTT
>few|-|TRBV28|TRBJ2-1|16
CASSSYMPGAYNEQFF
TGTGCCAGCAGTTCGTATATGCCCGGAGCCTACAATGAGCAGTTCTTC
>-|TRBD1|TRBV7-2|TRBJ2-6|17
CASRFAPTGGGANVLTF
TGTGCCAGCAGGTTCGCCCCGACAGGGGGTGGGGCCAACGTCCTGACTTTC
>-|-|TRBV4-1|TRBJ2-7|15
CASSYNLDSSYEQYF
TGCGCCAGCAGCTACAACCTCGACAGCAGCTACGAGCAGTACTTC
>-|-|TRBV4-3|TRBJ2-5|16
CASSQDFTGVRETQYF
TGCGCCAGCAGCCAAGATTTTACGGGAGTAAGAGAGACCCAGTACTTC
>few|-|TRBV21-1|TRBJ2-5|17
CATLYIRPGQIEETQYF
TGTGCCACCCTTTATATACGTCCGGGACAGATAGAAGAGACCCAGTACTTC
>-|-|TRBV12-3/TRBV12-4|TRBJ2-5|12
CASSYLIETQYF
TGTGCCAGCAGCTACCTTATTGAGACCCAGTACTTC
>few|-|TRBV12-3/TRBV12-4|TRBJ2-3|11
CAVQGGDTQYF
TGTGCCGTACAGGGTGGAGATACGCAGTATTTT
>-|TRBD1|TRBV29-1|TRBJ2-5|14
CSVEGTDREETQYF
TGCAGCGTTGAAGGGACCGACAGGGAGGAGACCCAGTACTTC
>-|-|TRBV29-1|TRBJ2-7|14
CSVGDGRMSYEQYF
TGCAGCGTAGGGGACGGACGAATGAGCTACGAGCAGTACTTC
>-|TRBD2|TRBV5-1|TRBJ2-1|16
CASSYLSGSSYNEQFF
TGCGCCAGCAGCTATCTTAGCGGGAGTTCCTACAATGAGCAGTTCTTC
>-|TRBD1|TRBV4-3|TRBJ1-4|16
CASSQERQGEFEKLFF
TGCGCCAGCAGCCAAGAGCGACAGGGGGAATTTGAAAAACTGTTTTTT
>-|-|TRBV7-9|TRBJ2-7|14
CASRSRDNSYEQYF
TGTGCCAGCAGGTCCCGGGACAACTCCTACGAGCAGTACTTC
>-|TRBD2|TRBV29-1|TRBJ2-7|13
CSVEGGSFYEQYF
TGCAGCGTTGAGGGGGGGAGCTTTTACGAGCAGTACTTC
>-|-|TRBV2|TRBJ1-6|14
CASTPGIRPSPLHF
TGTGCCAGCACCCCAGGAATACGGCCTTCACCCCTCCACTTT
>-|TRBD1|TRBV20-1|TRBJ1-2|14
CSAREGTGFGGYTF
TGCAGTGCTAGGGAAGGGACAGGGTTTGGGGGCTACACCTTC
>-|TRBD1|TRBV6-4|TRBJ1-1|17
CASRPRDREASRTEAFF
TGTGCCAGCAGGCCTAGAGACAGGGAGGCCTCGAGGACTGAAGCTTTCTTT
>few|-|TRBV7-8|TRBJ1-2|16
CASSLDEQGSHYGYTF
TGTGCCAGCAGCTTAGACGAACAGGGATCGCACTATGGCTACACCTTC
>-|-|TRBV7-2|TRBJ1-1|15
CASSLGGVDNTEAFF
TGTGCCAGCAGCTTGGGGGGCGTGGACAACACTGAAGCTTTCTTT
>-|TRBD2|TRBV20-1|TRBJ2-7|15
CSGINSGGSSYEQYF
TGCAGCGGGATCAATAGCGGGGGGAGCTCCTACGAGCAGTACTTC
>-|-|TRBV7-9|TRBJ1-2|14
CASSLGPSNYGYTF
TGTGCCAGCAGCTTAGGTCCCAGCAACTATGGCTACACCTTC
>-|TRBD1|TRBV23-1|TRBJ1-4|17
CASSQVGRGSPNEKLFF
TGCGCCAGCAGTCAAGTGGGCAGGGGGTCTCCTAATGAAAAACTGTTTTTT
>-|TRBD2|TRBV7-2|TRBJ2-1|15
CASSLESGGGNEQFF
TGTGCCAGCAGCTTAGAATCGGGGGGAGGCAATGAGCAGTTCTTC
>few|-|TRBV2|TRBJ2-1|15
CASSETRNSYNEQFF
TGTGCCAGCAGTGAAACCCGCAACTCCTACAATGAGCAGTTCTTC
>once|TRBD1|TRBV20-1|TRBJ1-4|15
CSAGKKGQSNEELFF
TGCAGTGCGGGGAAAAAGGGACAGTCAAATGAAGAACTGTTTTTT
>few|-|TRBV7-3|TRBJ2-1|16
CASSLGASVGYNEQFF
TGTGCCAGCAGCTTAGGTGCTTCGGTGGGGTACAATGAGCAGTTCTTC
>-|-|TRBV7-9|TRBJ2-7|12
CASSIDYYEQYF
TGTGCCAGCAGCATAGACTATTACGAGCAGTACTTC
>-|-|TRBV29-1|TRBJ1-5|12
CSVETENQPQHF
TGCAGCGTTGAAACGGAGAATCAGCCCCAGCATTTT
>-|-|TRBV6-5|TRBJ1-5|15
CASSYEWGLNQPQHF
TGTGCCAGCAGTTACGAGTGGGGGCTCAATCAGCCCCAGCATTTT
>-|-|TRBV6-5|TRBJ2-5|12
CASSTRGRTQYF
TGTGCCAGCAGTACCCGGGGGAGGACCCAGTACTTC
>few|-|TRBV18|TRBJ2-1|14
CASSDYDLLNEQFF
TGTGCCAGCTCCGACTACGACTTACTCAATGAGCAGTTCTTC